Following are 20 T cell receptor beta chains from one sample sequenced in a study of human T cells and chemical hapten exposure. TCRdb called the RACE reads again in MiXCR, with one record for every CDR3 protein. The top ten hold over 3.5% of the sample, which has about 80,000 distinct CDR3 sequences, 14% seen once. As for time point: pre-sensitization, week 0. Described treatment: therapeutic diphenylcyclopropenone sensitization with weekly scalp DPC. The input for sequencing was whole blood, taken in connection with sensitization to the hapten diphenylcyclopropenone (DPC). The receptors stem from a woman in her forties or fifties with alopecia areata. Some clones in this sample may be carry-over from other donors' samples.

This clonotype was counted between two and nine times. Here the CDR3 reads CASSLRTGGSNTEAFF. DNA for the CDR3: TGTGCCAGCTCACTAAGGACAGGGGGCTCGAACACTGAAGCTTTCTTT. V usage is TRBV18 and J usage is TRBJ1-1; TRBD1 agrees at 11 bases. In germline, CDR1 is KGHSH, CDR2 LQKENI. The CDR3 is 16 residues long. V trimming: 4 bases; J trimming: 1 base; junction bases outside the gene matches: 5.

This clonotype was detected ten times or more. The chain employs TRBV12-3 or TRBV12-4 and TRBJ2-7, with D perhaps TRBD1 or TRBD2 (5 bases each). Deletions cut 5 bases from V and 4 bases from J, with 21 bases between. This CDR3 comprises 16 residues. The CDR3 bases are TGTGCCAGCAGTCTCTTAAGCCGACCGGGACCTTACGAGCAGTACTTC. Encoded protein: CASSLLSRPGPYEQYF.

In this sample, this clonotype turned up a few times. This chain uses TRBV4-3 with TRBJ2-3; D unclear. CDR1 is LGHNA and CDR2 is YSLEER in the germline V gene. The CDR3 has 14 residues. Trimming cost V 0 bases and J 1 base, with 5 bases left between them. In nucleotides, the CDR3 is TGCGCCAGCAGCCAAGATATCGGCACAGATACGCAGTATTTT. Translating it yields CASSQDIGTDTQYF.

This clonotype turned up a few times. Here the CDR3 DNA reads TGCAGTGCTAGGGAGGGCCAGAACTATGGCTACACCTTC. Translation: CSAREGQNYGYTF. The chain is built from TRBV20-1 and TRBJ1-2; D uncertain. From germline, CDR1 is DFQATT and CDR2 SNEGSKA (reference sequence). Trimming shortened V by 3 bases and J by 2 bases, and 10 bases separated the two germline ends. This CDR3 is 13 amino acids long.

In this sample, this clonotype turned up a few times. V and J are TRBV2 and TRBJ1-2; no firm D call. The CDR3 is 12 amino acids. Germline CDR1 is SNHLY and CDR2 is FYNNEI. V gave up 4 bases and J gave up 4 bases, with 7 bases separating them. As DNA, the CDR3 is TGTGCCAGCAGTGGCTCGGCCTATGGCTACACCTTC. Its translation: CASSGSAYGYTF.

The CDR3 protein is CASTQTGLVTGELFF. DNA for the CDR3: TGTGCCAGCACCCAAACCGGACTTGTCACCGGGGAGCTGTTTTTT. V is TRBV6-6 and J is TRBJ2-2; possibly TRBD2 for D (5 bases). The V gene lost 7 bases and the J gene lost 4 bases, with 16 bases spanning the gap. CDR3 size: 15 residues. Germline-derived CDR1 and CDR2 are MNHNY and SVGAGI (reference sequence).

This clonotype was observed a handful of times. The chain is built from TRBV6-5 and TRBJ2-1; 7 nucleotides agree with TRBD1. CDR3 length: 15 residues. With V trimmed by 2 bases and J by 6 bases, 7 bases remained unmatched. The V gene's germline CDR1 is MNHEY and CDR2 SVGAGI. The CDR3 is CASSYAKTGANEQFF. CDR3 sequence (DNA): TGTGCCAGCAGTTACGCCAAAACAGGGGCCAATGAGCAGTTCTTC.

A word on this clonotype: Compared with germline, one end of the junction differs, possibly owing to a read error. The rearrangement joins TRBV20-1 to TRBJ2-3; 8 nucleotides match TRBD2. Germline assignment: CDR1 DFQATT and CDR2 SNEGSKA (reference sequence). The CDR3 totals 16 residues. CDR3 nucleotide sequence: TGCAGTGCTAGAGATCGGTCGGGAGGGGTCACAAATACGCAGTATTTT. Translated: CSARDRSGGVTNTQYF.

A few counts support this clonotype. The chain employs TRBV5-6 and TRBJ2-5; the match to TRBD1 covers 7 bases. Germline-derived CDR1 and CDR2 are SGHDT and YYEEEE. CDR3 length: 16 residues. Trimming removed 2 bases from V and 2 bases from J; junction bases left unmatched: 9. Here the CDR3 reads CASSLGGAGEQETQYF. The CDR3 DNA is TGTGCCAGCAGCTTAGGGGGCGCAGGTGAACAAGAGACCCAGTACTTC.

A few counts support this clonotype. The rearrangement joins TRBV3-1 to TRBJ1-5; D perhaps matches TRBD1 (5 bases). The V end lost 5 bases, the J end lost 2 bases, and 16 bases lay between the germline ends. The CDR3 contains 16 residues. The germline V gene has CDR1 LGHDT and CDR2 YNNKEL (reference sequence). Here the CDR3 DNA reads TGTGCCAGCAGCGCGGGACCCCAATATGGCAATCAGCCCCAGCATTTT. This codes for CASSAGPQYGNQPQHF.

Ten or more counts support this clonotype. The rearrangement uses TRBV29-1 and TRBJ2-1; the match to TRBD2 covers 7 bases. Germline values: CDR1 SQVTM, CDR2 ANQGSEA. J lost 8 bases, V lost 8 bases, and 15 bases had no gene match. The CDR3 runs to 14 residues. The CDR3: CSSRLPTSSHEQFF. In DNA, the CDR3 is TGCAGCTCCCGCCTCCCGACTAGCTCCCATGAGCAGTTCTTC.

The CDR3 protein is CATSGHVRTRVPALAKNIQYF. CDR3 in DNA: TGTGCCACCAGCGGTCATGTCCGGACAAGGGTTCCTGCCCTAGCCAAAAACATTCAGTACTTC. This sequence joins TRBV15 and TRBJ2-4, with D perhaps TRBD1 (5 bases). V lost 5 bases, J lost 0 bases, and 29 bases lay in between. The CDR3 consists of 21 residues. The germline V gene has CDR1 LNHNV and CDR2 YYDKDF (reference sequence).

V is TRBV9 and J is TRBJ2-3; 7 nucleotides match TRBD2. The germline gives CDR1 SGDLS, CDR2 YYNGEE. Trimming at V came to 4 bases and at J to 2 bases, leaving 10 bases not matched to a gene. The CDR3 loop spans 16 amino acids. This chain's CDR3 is CASSPRLAAATDTQYF. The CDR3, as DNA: TGTGCCAGCAGCCCCAGACTAGCTGCCGCCACAGATACGCAGTATTTT.

Here the CDR3 reads CASSVDVGGRADTQYF. The CDR3 DNA follows: TGTGCCAGCAGCGTAGATGTGGGAGGGCGGGCAGATACGCAGTATTTT. The chain uses TRBV9 and TRBJ2-3; TRBD2 matches 7 bases. V gave up 0 bases and J gave up 4 bases; unmatched junction bases: 8. The CDR3 extends over 16 amino acids. Germline lookup yields CDR1 SGDLS and CDR2 YYNGEE.

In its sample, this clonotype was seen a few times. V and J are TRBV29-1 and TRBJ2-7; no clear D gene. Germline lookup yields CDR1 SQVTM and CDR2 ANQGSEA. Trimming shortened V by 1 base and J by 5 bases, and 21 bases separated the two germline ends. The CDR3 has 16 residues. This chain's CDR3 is CSVEVGGGWRINEQYF. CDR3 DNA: TGCAGCGTTGAAGTTGGTGGTGGGTGGCGTATTAACGAGCAGTACTTC.

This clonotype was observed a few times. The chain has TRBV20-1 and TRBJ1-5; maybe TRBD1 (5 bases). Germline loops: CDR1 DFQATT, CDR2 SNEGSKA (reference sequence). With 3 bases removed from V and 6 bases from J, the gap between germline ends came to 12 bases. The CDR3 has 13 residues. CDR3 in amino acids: CSASRGTTQPQHF. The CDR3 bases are TGCAGTGCTAGCCGAGGGACCACTCAGCCCCAGCATTTT.

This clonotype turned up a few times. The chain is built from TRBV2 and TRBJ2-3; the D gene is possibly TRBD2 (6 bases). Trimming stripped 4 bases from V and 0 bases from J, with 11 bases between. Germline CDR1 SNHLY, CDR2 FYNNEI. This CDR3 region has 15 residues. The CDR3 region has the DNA TGTGCCAGCAGTGGATACAGCGGGAGCACAGATACGCAGTATTTT. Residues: CASSGYSGSTDTQYF. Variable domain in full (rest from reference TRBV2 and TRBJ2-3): EPEVTQTPSHQVTQMGQEVILRCVPISNHLYFYWYRQILGQKVEFLVSFYNNEISEKSEIFDDQFSVERPDGSNFTLKIRSTKLEDSAMYFCASSGYSGSTDTQYFGPGTRLTVL.

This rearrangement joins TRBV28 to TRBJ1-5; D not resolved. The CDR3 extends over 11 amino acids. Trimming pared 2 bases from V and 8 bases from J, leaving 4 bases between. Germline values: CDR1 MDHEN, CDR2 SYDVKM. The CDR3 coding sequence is TGTGCCAGCAGTTTAGGGGAGCCCCAGCATTTT. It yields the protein CASSLGEPQHF.

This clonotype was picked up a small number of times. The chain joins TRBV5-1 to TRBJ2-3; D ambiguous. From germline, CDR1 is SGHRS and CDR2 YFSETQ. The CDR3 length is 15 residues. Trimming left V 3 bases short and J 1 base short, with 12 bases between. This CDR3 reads CASSSELSGTDTQYF. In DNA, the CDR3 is TGCGCCAGCAGCTCCGAGTTAAGTGGCACAGATACGCAGTATTTT.

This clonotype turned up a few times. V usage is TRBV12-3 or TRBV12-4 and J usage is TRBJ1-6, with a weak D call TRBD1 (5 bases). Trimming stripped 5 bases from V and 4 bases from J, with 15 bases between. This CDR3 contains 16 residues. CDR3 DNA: TGTGCCAGCAGTGGGGGGGGAACAGGTTATAATTCACCCCTCCACTTT. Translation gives CASSGGGTGYNSPLHF.